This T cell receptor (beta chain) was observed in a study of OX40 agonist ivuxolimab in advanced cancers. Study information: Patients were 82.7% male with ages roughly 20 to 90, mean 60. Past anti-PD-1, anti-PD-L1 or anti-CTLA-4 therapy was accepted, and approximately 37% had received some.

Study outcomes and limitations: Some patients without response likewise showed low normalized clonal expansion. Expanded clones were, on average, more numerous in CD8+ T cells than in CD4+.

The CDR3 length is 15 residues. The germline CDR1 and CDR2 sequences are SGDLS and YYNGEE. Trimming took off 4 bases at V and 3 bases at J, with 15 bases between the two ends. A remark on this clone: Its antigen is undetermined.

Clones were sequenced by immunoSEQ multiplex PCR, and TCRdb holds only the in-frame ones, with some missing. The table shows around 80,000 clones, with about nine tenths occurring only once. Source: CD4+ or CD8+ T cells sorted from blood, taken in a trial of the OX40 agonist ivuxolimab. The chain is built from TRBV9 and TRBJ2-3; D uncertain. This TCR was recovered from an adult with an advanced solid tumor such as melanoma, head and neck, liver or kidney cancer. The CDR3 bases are TGTGCCAGCAGCCCTAGAGTTACCGGGACAGATACGCAGTATTTT. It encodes CASSPRVTGTDTQYF.